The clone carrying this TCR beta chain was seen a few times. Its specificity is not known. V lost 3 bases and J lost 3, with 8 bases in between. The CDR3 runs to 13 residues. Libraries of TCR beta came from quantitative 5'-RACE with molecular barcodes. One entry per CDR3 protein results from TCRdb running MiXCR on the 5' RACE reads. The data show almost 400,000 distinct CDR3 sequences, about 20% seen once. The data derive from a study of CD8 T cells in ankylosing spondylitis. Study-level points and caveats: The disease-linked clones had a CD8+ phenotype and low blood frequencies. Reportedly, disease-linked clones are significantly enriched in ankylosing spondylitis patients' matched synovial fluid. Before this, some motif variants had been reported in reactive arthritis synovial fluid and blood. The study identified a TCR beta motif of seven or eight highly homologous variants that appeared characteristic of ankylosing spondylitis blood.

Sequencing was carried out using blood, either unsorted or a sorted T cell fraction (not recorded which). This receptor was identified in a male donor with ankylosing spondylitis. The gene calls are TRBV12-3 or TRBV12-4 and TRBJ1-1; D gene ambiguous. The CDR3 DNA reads TGTGCCAGCAGTTTCGGTCTGGACACTGAAGCTTTCTTT. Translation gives CASSFGLDTEAFF.